This TCR beta chain was profiled in a study of sequential checkpoint blockade in melanoma. Treatment here: randomized to nivolumab then ipilimumab (arm A) or the reverse (arm B). V shed 2 bases and J shed 2 bases, with 13 bases lying between them. Germline V CDR1 and CDR2: MNHEY, SVGAGI. The CDR3 has 15 residues. Sequencing was performed with immunoSEQ multiplex PCR; in TCRdb, only in-frame clones are kept and a portion is missing. In the table there are some 14,000 clones, more than 45% of which are singletons. This rearrangement joins TRBV6-5 to TRBJ2-7; D perhaps matches TRBD2 (5 bases). The clonotype comes from a human donor with melanoma. Sequencing was performed on CD8+ T cells sorted from blood (inferred from file names), taken from a patient given nivolumab and ipilimumab in sequence. CDR3 nucleotides: TGTGCCAGCAGTTACCAGACGGAGGAGCCCTACGAGCAGTACTTC. It codes for CASSYQTEEPYEQYF.